This entry lists 24 T cell receptor beta chains sequenced from one sample in a study of cytomegalovirus exposure and HLA in healthy donors. Primers for the PCR totalled 60 Vbeta and 13 Jbeta. The data were produced by immunoSEQ multiplex PCR, yet TCRdb's version contains in-frame clones alone and is incomplete. Of 130,000 or so clones listed, roughly 80% are singletons. The sequencing input was PBMCs. The receptors derive from a man aged 45-65 years in good health and CMV-seronegative.

V usage is TRBV7-9 and J usage is TRBJ2-3; 7 bases agree with TRBD2. Unmatched junction bases numbered 10, after V lost 4 bases and J lost 0 bases. This CDR3 comprises 17 residues. Germline lookup yields CDR1 SEHNR and CDR2 FQNEAQ (reference sequence). The CDR3 nucleotides are TGTGCCAGCAGCTGGGAGGGCGGGGTGAGAAGCACAGATACGCAGTATTTT. Protein product: CASSWEGGVRSTDTQYF.

The V gene is TRBV2, the J gene TRBJ1-2; D ambiguous. CDR1 is SNHLY, CDR2 FYNNEI, per germline. V was cut by 3 bases and J by 4 bases, with 12 bases left in between. This CDR3 is built from 14 residues. The CDR3 protein is CASSEPGAGYGYTF. For the CDR3, the DNA is TGTGCCAGCAGTGAGCCGGGTGCTGGCTATGGCTACACCTTC.

This chain joins TRBV11-2 and TRBJ1-2, with 7 bases identical to TRBD1. J was trimmed by 7 bases and V by 5 bases; bases with no gene match: 16. This CDR3 spans 16 amino acids. In germline, CDR1 is SGHAT, CDR2 FQNNGV. Here the CDR3 DNA reads TGTGCCAGCAGCAGCTTAGGGGGGCAGGGGGTTGGTGGCTACACCTTC. Its translation is CASSSLGGQGVGGYTF. The entire variable domain, with the rest obtained from reference TRBV11-2 and TRBJ1-2, is as follows: EAGVAQSPRYKIIEKRQSVAFWCNPISGHATLYWYQQILGQGPKLLIQFQNNGVVDDSQLPKDRFSAERLKGVDSTLKIQPAKLEDSAVYLCASSSLGGQGVGGYTFGSGTRLTVV.

The chain employs TRBV7-2 and TRBJ1-2; the match to TRBD1 covers 10 bases. V shed 5 bases, J shed 6 bases, and the junction held 6 bases outside the gene matches. Germline values: CDR1 SGHTA, CDR2 FQGNSA. This CDR3 is 14 amino acids long. The CDR3 region has the DNA TGTGCCAGCAGCCCGGGACAGGGGCGTGATGGCTACACCTTC. This translates into CASSPGQGRDGYTF.

This chain uses TRBV5-1 with TRBJ1-1; no firm D call. Germline values: CDR1 SGHRS, CDR2 YFSETQ. V lost 0 bases and J lost 1, with 10 bases in between. The length of the CDR3 is 15 residues. Written as DNA, the CDR3 is TGCGCCAGCAGCTTGGGCGGGATAGCGAACACTGAAGCTTTCTTT. Protein sequence: CASSLGGIANTEAFF.

Details on this clone: The sample has other DNA sequences that encode this CDR3 too. This chain uses TRBV6-5 with TRBJ2-7, with D perhaps matching TRBD2 (6 bases). Germline CDR1 is MNHEY and CDR2 is SVGAGI. V lost 4 bases and J lost 7, with 8 bases in between. The CDR3 sequence is 11 residues long. DNA for the CDR3: TGTGCCAGCAGTTTGAGCGGGGAGCAGTACTTC. Amino acids: CASSLSGEQYF.

The chain has TRBV15 and TRBJ2-5; 7 nucleotides agree with TRBD2. Trimming cost V 3 bases and J 5 bases; bases outside gene matches: 3. This CDR3 region has 13 residues. Germline loops: CDR1 LNHNV, CDR2 YYDKDF (reference sequence). The CDR3 coding sequence is TGTGCCACCAGCAGCGGGGAGGGGGAGACCCAGTACTTC. It specifies CATSSGEGETQYF.

This clone was recorded a few times. The V and J genes are TRBV10-1 and TRBJ2-4, with TRBD2 as a possible D gene (6 bases). Germline values: CDR1 WNHNN, CDR2 SYGVQD (reference sequence). Trimming removed 0 bases at V and 3 bases at J, with 12 bases between. The CDR3 totals 16 residues. CDR3 amino acids: CASSESGGIGKNIQYF. CDR3 bases: TGCGCCAGCAGTGAGTCGGGGGGAATAGGCAAAAACATTCAGTACTTC.

CDR3 nucleotides: TGCAGTGCCCGGGAGATTGAAGCTTTCTTT. Protein product: CSAREIEAFF. This chain connects TRBV20-1 to TRBJ1-1; D ambiguous. The CDR3 consists of 10 residues. The V gene lost 6 bases and the J gene lost 7 bases, with 9 bases spanning the gap. Germline CDR1 and CDR2: DFQATT and SNEGSKA (reference sequence).

The V and J genes are TRBV2 and TRBJ2-7; D unresolved. Germline CDR1 and CDR2: SNHLY and FYNNEI. V lost 2 bases to trimming and J lost 6 bases, with 11 bases between them. The CDR3 spans 13 residues. In DNA, the CDR3 is TGTGCCAGCAGTGAACAGAACCTCGCCGAGCAGTACTTC. Its translation: CASSEQNLAEQYF.

V gene TRBV6-1 combines with J gene TRBJ2-5; D not resolved. The CDR3 loop spans 11 amino acids. Trimming removed 3 bases at V and 5 bases at J, with 4 bases between. The germline CDR1 and CDR2 sequences are MNHNS and SASEGT. The CDR3 region is CASSEEETQYF. CDR3 coding DNA: TGTGCCAGCAGTGAGGAGGAGACCCAGTACTTC.

This clone was seen just once. J is TRBJ1-3 and V is TRBV27; 8 bases are a match to TRBD1. Trimming took 3 bases from V and 0 from J; bases not matched to a gene: 1. CDR3 length equals 15 residues. Germline CDR1 MNHEY, CDR2 SMNVEV (reference sequence). CDR3 DNA sequence: TGTGCCAGCAGTTTCACAGGGGGCTCTGGAAACACCATATATTTT. Translating it yields CASSFTGGSGNTIYF.

The gene calls are TRBV19 and TRBJ2-6, with TRBD1 matching 10 bases. Germline CDR1 LNHDA, CDR2 SQIVND (reference sequence). The V gene end was trimmed by 5 bases and the J gene end by 3 bases; junction bases not matched to a gene: 7. The CDR3 contains 17 residues. For the CDR3, the DNA is TGTGCCAGTAGTTCGGGACAGGGGTACCGTGGGGCCAACGTCCTGACTTTC. As protein: CASSSGQGYRGANVLTF.

The V gene is TRBV5-1, the J gene TRBJ2-1; TRBD1 matches at 10 bases. With 4 bases clipped from V and 5 bases from J, the junction kept 3 bases outside the gene matches. Germline V lookup: CDR1 SGHRS, CDR2 YFSETQ. There are 14 residues in the CDR3. The CDR3 here is CASSRGQGNNEQFF. The CDR3 DNA is TGCGCCAGCAGCCGGGGACAGGGGAACAATGAGCAGTTCTTC.

The chain uses TRBV4-1 and TRBJ1-5; D perhaps matches TRBD1 (6 bases). Per the germline V gene, CDR1 is MGHRA and CDR2 is YSYEKL. This CDR3 has 15 amino acids. Trimming pared 4 bases from V and 2 bases from J, leaving 12 bases between. Here the CDR3 DNA reads TGCGCCAGCAGCCGGGACAACGGTGGCAATCAGCCCCAGCATTTT. Its protein product is CASSRDNGGNQPQHF.

This clone has more than one count but fewer than ten. V is TRBV28 and J is TRBJ1-5; the D is unclear. Deletions cut 3 bases from V and 3 bases from J, with 12 bases between. Germline CDR1 and CDR2: MDHEN and SYDVKM. This CDR3 contains 15 residues. CDR3 nucleotides: TGTGCCAGCAGTTTCTCGGTCGGGGTCAATCAGCCCCAGCATTTT. Protein product: CASSFSVGVNQPQHF.

The chain is built from TRBV27 and TRBJ2-1, with a tentative D call TRBD1 (5 bases). The length of the CDR3 is 16 residues. V was shortened by 6 bases and J by 6 bases, with 21 bases between the two germline ends. CDR1 and CDR2 from the germline V gene are MNHEY and SMNVEV (reference sequence). Here the CDR3 DNA reads TGTGCCAGCAGCGCAACAGGCACCTCCTACGGCAATGAGCAGTTCTTC. It translates to CASSATGTSYGNEQFF.

This clone was counted a few times. The chain uses TRBV6-5 and TRBJ1-1; possible D gene TRBD1, 5 bases. V lost 7 bases, J lost 7 bases, and 19 bases lay in between. The CDR3 totals 14 residues. Germline V gene sequence: CDR1 MNHEY, CDR2 SVGAGI. The CDR3 here is CASTYWGGTGEAFF. Here the CDR3 DNA reads TGTGCCAGCACCTACTGGGGCGGGACTGGTGAAGCTTTCTTT.

This rearrangement joins TRBV6-5 to TRBJ2-3; 12 positions match TRBD2. The germline gives CDR1 MNHEY, CDR2 SVGAGI. Trimming removed 6 bases from V and 5 bases from J; junction bases left unmatched: 3. The length of the CDR3 is 14 residues. CDR3 residues: CASRGTSGLDTQYF. The CDR3 nucleotides read TGTGCCAGCAGGGGGACTAGCGGGTTAGATACGCAGTATTTT.

The rearrangement uses TRBV6-1 and TRBJ2-2; D unclear. Between the trimmed V and J ends, which lost 7 bases and 6 bases, there was a span of 3 bases. From germline, CDR1 is MNHNS and CDR2 SASEGT. There are 10 residues in the CDR3. This CDR3 reads CASTAGELFF. The CDR3 bases are TGTGCCAGCACCGCCGGGGAGCTGTTTTTT.

The chain joins TRBV5-5 to TRBJ2-3; D might be TRBD2 (5 bases). Trimming removed 0 bases from V and 9 bases from J, with 14 bases in between. CDR1 SGHKS and CDR2 YYEKEE come from the germline V gene (reference sequence). This CDR3 comprises 14 residues. CDR3 sequence (DNA): TGTGCCAGCAGCTTGGGGGATCGATCGGGGACGCAGTATTTT. Its protein is CASSLGDRSGTQYF. The full variable domain, in which reference TRBV5-5 and TRBJ2-3 provide the parts outside the CDR3, is DAGVTQSPTHLIKTRGQQVTLRCSPISGHKSVSWYQQVLGQGPQFIFQYYEKEERGRGNFPDRFSARQFPNYSSELNVNALLLGDSALYLCASSLGDRSGTQYFGPGTRLTVL.

This clone occurred a few times. J is TRBJ1-1 and V is TRBV7-2; 12 bases align to TRBD1. This CDR3 is 15 amino acids long. The germline CDR1 and CDR2 sequences are SGHTA and FQGNSA. The V segment lost 4 bases and the J segment 6 bases; nucleotides outside the gene matches: 6. The CDR3 DNA sequence: TGTGCCAGCAGCTGGGGACAGGGGGCCGTATCTGAAGCTTTCTTT. This sequence encodes CASSWGQGAVSEAFF.

The CDR3 is CASSLRQGINEQYF. The CDR3 DNA reads as TGTGCCAGCAGCTTACGGCAGGGAATTAACGAGCAGTACTTC. This chain joins TRBV11-3 and TRBJ2-7; TRBD1 is a possible D gene (5 bases). Looked up from germline, CDR1 is SGHNT and CDR2 is YENEEA. The CDR3 covers 14 residues. V was shortened by 2 bases and J by 5 bases, with 13 bases between the two germline ends.

The chain recombines TRBV18 with TRBJ2-3; D perhaps matches TRBD1 (5 bases). V dropped 0 bases and J dropped 0 bases, with 16 bases sitting between them. The CDR3 extends over 18 amino acids. The germline V gene has CDR1 KGHSH and CDR2 LQKENI. The CDR3 here is CASSPPLLTASSTDTQYF. CDR3 in DNA: TGTGCCAGCTCACCACCGTTGTTGACAGCCTCTAGCACAGATACGCAGTATTTT.